The present entry profiles one TCR beta chain with its context. What it recognizes is unknown. The source of the sample is a study of response to subunit inactivated influenza vaccine. Findings and limits, study-wide: The authors suggested that every seasonal influenza vaccination recruits few new T cells.

Germline V CDR1 and CDR2: ENHRY, SYGVKD. V was cut by 7 bases and J by 4 bases, with 11 bases left in between. The CDR3 has 13 amino acids. Via MiXCR, TCRdb re-called the RT-PCR reads, giving one row per CDR3 protein. The data contain approximately 290,000 distinct CDR3 sequences, over 20% of them seen just once; the ten biggest clones take up around a tenth. The sequence was collected from a man in his fifties or sixties who received an inactivated influenza vaccine. This specimen was PBMCs from blood, taken less than 22 months after vaccination. This chain uses TRBV10-3 with TRBJ1-3; a possible D gene is TRBD1 (5 bases). This CDR3 reads CAIKTEVGNTIYF. CDR3 coding DNA: TGTGCCATCAAGACAGAGGTCGGAAACACCATATATTTT.